This T cell receptor beta chain was sequenced during a study of T cells in women clearing cervical HPV infection (dated by TCRdb to 2016 to 2019). With regard to the full study: The cases were 25 women with histologically confirmed HPV16-related CIN3 or worse, and 2 of these cases were invasive cancers. Median age was about 35 years in cases versus 38 in controls, and baseline characteristics did not differ significantly. Among cases, blood sampling came a median of roughly 150 days after lesion detection, with an interquartile range of about 85 to 200 days. Quality controls consisted of five blinded duplicates per group, for a total of around 60 samples made up of approximately 50 participants and some 10 replicates. HLA typing was available for only a few women, so HLA type could not be excluded as a confounder. An exploratory proof-of-principle case-control study, nested within the Guanacaste HPV Natural History Study in Costa Rica, was conducted to compare TCR repertoires across cervical HPV16 outcomes. Blood from cases was collected at the visit at which the lesion was first identified, whereas blood from controls was collected once infection was no longer detected. Controls were around 25 women whose single incident HPV16 infection cleared within 12 months without precancer or cancer developing. Cases were matched to controls by age within five years and by the year the sample was collected. The parent cohort enrolled roughly 9,600 women aged 18 or older in Guanacaste, Costa Rica, during about 1992 to 1995 and followed them for 6 to 7 years. Findings and caveats that apply to the study as a whole: Across sequencing depths, CIN3+ cases showed significantly higher TCR repertoire richness than controls, but evenness did not differ between the groups. Cases had lower TRBV6-7 relative abundance than controls (approximately 0.11% versus 0.16%; Bonferroni P = 0.0008). Random forest classifiers combining richness and V gene abundances distinguished cases from controls with an estimated AUC of approximately 0.83. Because T-cell numbers per sample were unknown, differences in richness could reflect varying T-cell content rather than repertoire biology. The cross-sectional design could not show whether the associations came before the infection or were a result of it, and neither effector/memory subsets nor HPV-specific T cells were isolated.

As regards this clone: Its antigen target is currently unknown. From the germline J gene comes the end of the CDR3, since the read stops 3 residues before it.

The immunoSEQ assay used multiplex PCR to amplify TCR beta CDR3 regions from an average of roughly 1,200 ng of genomic DNA per sample. Primer bias was corrected in the assay by using a complete synthetic TCR repertoire to establish an amplification baseline. The amplicons were sequenced using the Illumina platform. Per the source publication's procedure: Error correction of the sequences involved clustering with frequency ratios plus a modified nearest-neighbor algorithm, after which the sequences were analyzed in the immunoSEQ Analyzer using IMGT gene definitions. At each rarefaction depth, TCR richness and evenness were averaged across 20 rarefaction repeats, and any sample with fewer sequences than the depth was left out. V, D and J gene relative abundances were compared between groups with Wilcoxon rank sum tests, applying FDR correction. Blinded duplicates gave an intraclass correlation of approximately 96% for TCR richness and an average of about 76% across 66 gene segments. Imported from immuneACCESS, the table was reduced by TCRdb to in-frame sequences with V and J called. These copies leave out some clones; in studies compared against another copy, an unresolved V gene accounts for under half, and the cause of the remainder is not known. D and trimming come from the DNA, and the V and J calls and clone size come from that table. The sample's clone listing holds 35,000 to 45,000 clones. Of the sample, approximately 6.3% is held by the ten largest clones.

Every participant had a single incident cervical HPV16 infection, and women with prevalent HPV16 infections were excluded. Cervical HPV DNA was detected with MY09/MY11 PCR, and genotyping was done by dot-blot hybridization. Around 15 mL of heparinized blood were centrifuged, and the buffy coat was split into aliquots, frozen at -30 degrees C, and then kept at -80 degrees C. Genomic DNA was extracted from buffy coat specimens using QIAGEN kits. Inclusive of the bounding cysteine and phenylalanine, the CDR3 is 14 residues long. The DNA shown is the part of the CDR3 that was read: 33 bases, in frame from base 1. The junction shows trimming of 6 bases on V and 2 bases on J, and the gene matches do not reach 6 bases of it. The germline V gene (reference sequence) provides CDR1 DFQATT and CDR2 SNEGSKA.

The clonotype was recovered from a woman aged 18 to 75 with a cervical HPV16 infection that either progressed to CIN3+ or cleared (not recorded which). The sequence is built from TRBV20-1 and TRBJ1-5, with TRBD1 matching 8 junction bases. Sample: blood buffy coat. The CDR3 has the sequence CSADRDGGNQPQHF. Partial CDR3 DNA: TGCAGTGCGGACAGGGATGGCGGCAATCAGCCC.